A single sample gave rise to the 5 T cell receptor beta chains below, sequenced in a study of shared clonotypes between healthy human individuals. Sequencing was performed with immunoSEQ multiplex PCR; in TCRdb, only in-frame clones are kept and a portion is missing. The table has about a million clones, roughly 77% seen once. Sequenced sample: memory CD4+ T cells from PBMCs. The subset was: CD45RA-negative fraction. These receptors originate from a man between 18 and 29 years old in good health. Some clones in this sample may be carry-over from other donors' samples.

V gene TRBV5-4 combines with J gene TRBJ2-1, with a tentative D call TRBD2 (6 bases). The germline V gene has CDR1 SGHNT and CDR2 YYREEE (reference sequence). Trimming cost V 4 bases and J 8 bases, with 16 bases left between them. CDR3 length: 14 amino acids. CDR3 bases: TGTGCCAGCAGCCGTGCTACCGGGAGCTATGAGCAGTTCTTC. This codes for CASSRATGSYEQFF. The entire variable domain, with the rest obtained from reference TRBV5-4 and TRBJ2-1, is as follows: ETGVTQSPTHLIKTRGQQVTLRCSSQSGHNTVSWYQQALGQGPQFIFQYYREEENGRGNFPPRFSGLQFPNYSSELNVNALELDDSALYLCASSRATGSYEQFFGPGTRLTVL.

V is TRBV28 and J is TRBJ1-2, with D perhaps matching TRBD1 (5 bases). The CDR3 totals 14 residues. V lost 1 base and J lost 4, with 10 bases in between. Germline-derived CDR1 and CDR2 are MDHEN and SYDVKM. CDR3 nucleotides: TGTGCCAGCAGTTTATCGTCAGGGCCCTATGGCTACACCTTC. It codes for CASSLSSGPYGYTF.

The V call is TRBV14, the J call TRBJ2-1, with D possibly matching TRBD2 (6 bases). The CDR3 loop spans 16 amino acids. CDR1 and CDR2 from the germline V gene are SGHDN and FVKESK. V lost 3 bases, J lost 5 bases, and 17 bases lay in between. The CDR3 DNA is TGTGCCAGCAGCCAGTTAGGAGGGAGTAAGGACAATGAGCAGTTCTTC. It codes for CASSQLGGSKDNEQFF.

This chain links TRBV5-1 with TRBJ2-7; 7 bases are shared with TRBD2. The CDR3 is made up of 16 amino acids. Per germline, CDR1 SGHRS and CDR2 YFSETQ. J lost 0 bases, V lost 0 bases, and 6 bases had no gene match. The CDR3 region has the DNA TGCGCCAGCAGCTTGGATCTAGCGGTTGACTCCTACGAGCAGTACTTC. It codes for CASSLDLAVDSYEQYF.

The V and J genes are TRBV28 and TRBJ1-5; 7 positions agree with TRBD1. Germline values: CDR1 MDHEN, CDR2 SYDVKM. J gave up 3 bases and V 4 bases, and 9 bases lay outside the gene matches. This CDR3 spans 16 amino acids. In DNA form, the CDR3 reads TGTGCCAGCAGTTCCGCCAGGAGGGGGCACAATCAGCCCCAGCATTTT. This sequence encodes CASSSARRGHNQPQHF.